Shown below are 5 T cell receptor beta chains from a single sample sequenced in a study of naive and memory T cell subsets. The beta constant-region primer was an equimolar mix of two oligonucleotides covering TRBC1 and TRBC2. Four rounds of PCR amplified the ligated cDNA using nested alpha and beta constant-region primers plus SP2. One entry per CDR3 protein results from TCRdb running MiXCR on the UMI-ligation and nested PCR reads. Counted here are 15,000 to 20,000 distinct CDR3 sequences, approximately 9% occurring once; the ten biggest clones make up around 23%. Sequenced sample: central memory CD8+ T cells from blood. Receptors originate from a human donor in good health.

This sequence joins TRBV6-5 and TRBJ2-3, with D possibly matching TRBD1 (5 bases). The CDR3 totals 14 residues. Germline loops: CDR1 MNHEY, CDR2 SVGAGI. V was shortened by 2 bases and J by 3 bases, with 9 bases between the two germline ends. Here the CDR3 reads CASSYGRETDTQYF. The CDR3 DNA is TGTGCCAGCAGTTACGGCAGGGAAACAGATACGCAGTATTTT.

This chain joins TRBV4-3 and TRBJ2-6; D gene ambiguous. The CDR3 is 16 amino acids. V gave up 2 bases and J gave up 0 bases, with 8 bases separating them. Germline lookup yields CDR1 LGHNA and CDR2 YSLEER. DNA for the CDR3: TGCGCCAGCAGCCAAAGTGCCAGCTCTGGGGCCAACGTCCTGACTTTC. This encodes CASSQSASSGANVLTF.

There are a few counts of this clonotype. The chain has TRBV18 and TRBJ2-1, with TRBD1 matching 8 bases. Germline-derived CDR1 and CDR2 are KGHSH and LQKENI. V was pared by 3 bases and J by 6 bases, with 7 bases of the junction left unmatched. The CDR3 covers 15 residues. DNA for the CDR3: TGTGCCAGCTCACCTTCGACAGGACAGGGCAATGAGCAGTTCTTC. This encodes CASSPSTGQGNEQFF.

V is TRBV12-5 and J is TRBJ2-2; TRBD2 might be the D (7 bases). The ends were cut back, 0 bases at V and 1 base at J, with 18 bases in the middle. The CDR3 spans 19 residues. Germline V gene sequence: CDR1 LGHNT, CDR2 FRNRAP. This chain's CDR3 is CASGLVAGTGTMNTGELFF. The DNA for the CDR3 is TGTGCTAGTGGTTTGGTAGCGGGGACCGGGACAATGAACACCGGGGAGCTGTTTTTT.

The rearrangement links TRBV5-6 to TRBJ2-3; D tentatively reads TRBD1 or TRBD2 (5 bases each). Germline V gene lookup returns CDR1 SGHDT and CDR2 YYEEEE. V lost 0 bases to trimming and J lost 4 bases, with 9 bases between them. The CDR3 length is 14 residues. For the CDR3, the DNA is TGTGCCAGCAGCTTGGGACTGGGGGCAGATACGCAGTATTTT. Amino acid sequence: CASSLGLGADTQYF.